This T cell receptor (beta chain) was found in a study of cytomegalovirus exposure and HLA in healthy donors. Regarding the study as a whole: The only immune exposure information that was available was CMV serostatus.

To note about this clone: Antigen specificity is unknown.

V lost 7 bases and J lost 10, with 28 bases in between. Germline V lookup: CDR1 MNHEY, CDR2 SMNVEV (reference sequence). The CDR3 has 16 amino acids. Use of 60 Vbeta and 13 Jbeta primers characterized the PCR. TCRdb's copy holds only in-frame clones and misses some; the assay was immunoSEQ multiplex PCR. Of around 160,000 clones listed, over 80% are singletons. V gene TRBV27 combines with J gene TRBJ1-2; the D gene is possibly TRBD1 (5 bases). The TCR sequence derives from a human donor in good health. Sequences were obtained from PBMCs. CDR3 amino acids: CASKGENRKGTMAYTF. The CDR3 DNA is TGTGCCAGCAAAGGCGAGAACAGGAAAGGAACTATGGCCTACACCTTC.